This T cell receptor (beta chain) was observed in a study of identical twins. General study results and limits: The presence of invariant MAIT and iNKT cells could partly confound analyses of zero-insertion sequences. Compared with models, monozygotic twins showed more out-of-frame TCR alpha sharing.

Trimming removed 6 bases at V and 3 bases at J, with 14 bases between. Germline V gene lookup returns CDR1 DFQATT and CDR2 SNEGSKA (reference sequence). The CDR3 contains 13 residues. Template switching, a step in the protocol, added a universal primer site, and cDNA carried unique molecular identifiers. TCRdb re-called the 5' RACE reads through MiXCR, storing one row per CDR3 protein. This repertoire shows approximately 220,000 distinct CDR3 sequences, about 7.5% found once; its top ten account for roughly 5%. The sample holds a few counts of this clonotype. The antigen is not known. This same sample was also taken into another study, of yellow fever vaccine responses in identical twins. Turning to that study: A vaccine T cell response that seemed partly convergent and partly personalized was reported in twins.

The gene calls are TRBV20-1 and TRBJ1-1; possible D gene TRBD1, 5 bases. This sequence was found in a woman aged 18-35 years in good health. Source material: CD8+ T cells sorted from blood. Here the CDR3 reads CSAKGPWDTEAFF. CDR3 nucleotides: TGCAGTGCAAAGGGACCCTGGGACACTGAAGCTTTCTTT.